This T cell receptor beta chain was obtained from a study of lymphopenia after photon versus proton radiotherapy. Study findings and constraints: Post-nadir diversity loss with photons came from oligoclonal expansion, particularly CD8+ Temra cells. Proton therapy kept repertoires fairly stable, unlike photons, which gained effector/memory cells.

For this clone: As yet, its antigen is unknown.

Only in-frame clones appear in the TCRdb table, and some are missing; sequencing was by immunoSEQ multiplex PCR. In the table there are more than 10,000 clones, around 89% of which are singletons. Trimming at V came to 6 bases and at J to 8 bases, leaving 16 bases not matched to a gene. Germline V gene lookup returns CDR1 SGHAT and CDR2 FQDESV (reference sequence). CDR3 length: 16 residues. The chain has TRBV11-1 and TRBJ2-1; 7 nucleotides line up with TRBD1. The sequenced sample was peripheral blood, obtained from a patient treated with photon-based radiotherapy. This TCR came from a man aged 55 to 70 with pancreatic cancer. In DNA, the CDR3 is TGTGCCAGCAGTTTTCCGTCCCAGGGGGTAGGGGATGAGCAGTTCTTC. Residues: CASSFPSQGVGDEQFF.